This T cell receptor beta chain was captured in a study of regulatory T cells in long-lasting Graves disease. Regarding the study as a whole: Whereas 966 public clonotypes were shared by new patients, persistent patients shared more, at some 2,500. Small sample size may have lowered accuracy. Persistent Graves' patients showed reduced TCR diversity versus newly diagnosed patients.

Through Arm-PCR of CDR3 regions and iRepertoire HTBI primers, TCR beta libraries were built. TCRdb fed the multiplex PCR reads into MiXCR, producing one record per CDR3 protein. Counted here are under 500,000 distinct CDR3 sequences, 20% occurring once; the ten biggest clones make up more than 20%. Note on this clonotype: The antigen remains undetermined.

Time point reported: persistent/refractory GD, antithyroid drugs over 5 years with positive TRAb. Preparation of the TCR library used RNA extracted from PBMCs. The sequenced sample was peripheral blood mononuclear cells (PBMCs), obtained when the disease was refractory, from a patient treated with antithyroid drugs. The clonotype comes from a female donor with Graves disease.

CDR3 nucleotides: TGTGCCAGCAGTACCTTCCGGGACGCCGTTCGCGAGCAGTACTTC. Translating gives CASSTFRDAVREQYF. The chain joins TRBV6-1 to TRBJ2-7; the D call may be TRBD1 or TRBD2 (5 bases each). The CDR3 has 15 amino acids. Deletions cut 5 bases from V and 6 bases from J, with 20 bases between. Germline CDR1 and CDR2: MNHNS and SASEGT.